The 17 T cell receptor beta chains below come from one sample, sequenced in a study of CD8 T cells in Susac syndrome. RNA totalling roughly 0.5 to 1 ug underwent reverse transcription with random hexamers. TCRdb re-called the immunoSEQ multiplex PCR reads through MiXCR, storing one row per CDR3 protein. The table includes approximately 230,000 distinct CDR3 sequences, roughly 93% detected once. The sequenced sample was CD4+ T cells from PBMCs. These receptors were taken from a human donor with multiple sclerosis.

This chain connects TRBV27 to TRBJ2-3; D possibly corresponds to TRBD2 (5 bases). V lost 6 bases to trimming and J lost 0 bases, with 10 bases between them. Per the germline V gene, CDR1 is MNHEY and CDR2 is SMNVEV (reference sequence). The CDR3 length is 14 residues. The CDR3 DNA reads as TGTGCCAGCAGAGGAGGCGGAAGCACAGATACGCAGTATTTT. It specifies CASRGGGSTDTQYF.

V gene TRBV7-9 combines with J gene TRBJ2-2; 7 bases map to TRBD1. From germline, CDR1 is SEHNR and CDR2 FQNEAQ (reference sequence). The CDR3 contains 16 residues. The J segment lost 3 bases and the V segment lost 4 bases, leaving 8 bases of the junction unmatched. For the CDR3, the DNA is TGTGCCAGCAGCTCCCACAGGGGTTCGGACACCGGGGAGCTGTTTTTT. Its translation is CASSSHRGSDTGELFF.

The chain has TRBV7-9 and TRBJ2-7; D might be TRBD1 or TRBD2, each matching 5 bases. Germline V gene lookup returns CDR1 SEHNR and CDR2 FQNEAQ (reference sequence). The CDR3 contains 14 residues. V was shortened by 1 base and J by 4 bases, with 11 bases between the two germline ends. Here the CDR3 DNA reads TGTGCCAGCAGCTTAGGGACGGGGCAGTACGAGCAGTACTTC. It specifies CASSLGTGQYEQYF. Looking up the rest from reference TRBV7-9 and TRBJ2-7 gives the full variable domain: DTGVSQNPRHKITKRGQNVTFRCDPISEHNRLYWYRQTLGQGPEFLTYFQNEAQLEKSRLLSDRFSAERPKGSFSTLEIQRTEQGDSAMYLCASSLGTGQYEQYFGPGTRLTVT.

The chain employs TRBV29-1 and TRBJ1-2; 9 positions agree with TRBD1. Germline CDR1 reads SQVTM; CDR2 reads ANQGSEA. The V and J ends lost 7 bases and 0 bases, in that order; junction bases with no gene match: 6. This CDR3 has 14 amino acids. The chain's CDR3 is CSAHRGLANYGYTF. The CDR3, as DNA: TGCAGCGCCCACAGGGGGCTAGCTAACTATGGCTACACCTTC.

The chain carries TRBV7-9 and TRBJ2-1; D possibly corresponds to TRBD1 (6 bases). The CDR3 is 15 amino acids. In germline, CDR1 is SEHNR, CDR2 FQNEAQ (reference sequence). Trimming cost V 5 bases and J 5 bases, with 16 bases left between them. Here the CDR3 reads CASSAQGSVNNEQFF. The CDR3 DNA reads as TGTGCCAGCAGCGCACAGGGTTCGGTAAACAATGAGCAGTTCTTC.

V gene TRBV12-3 or TRBV12-4 combines with J gene TRBJ2-1, with TRBD2 matching 10 bases. This CDR3 spans 14 amino acids. The J segment lost 5 bases and the V segment lost 7 bases, leaving 5 bases of the junction unmatched. CDR3 amino acids: CASIQGTSDNEQFF. The CDR3 bases are TGTGCCAGCATCCAGGGGACTAGCGACAATGAGCAGTTCTTC.

The chain employs TRBV4-1 and TRBJ2-7, with 8 bases lining up with TRBD1. After removal of 5 bases from V and 6 bases from J, the junction contained 6 bases not matched to a gene. The CDR3 runs to 13 residues. CDR1 and CDR2 (germline): MGHRA, YSYEKL. CDR3 coding DNA: TGCGCCAGCAGCTTCGCCAGGGGGCCCGAGCAGTACTTC. Translated: CASSFARGPEQYF.

The chain couples TRBV12-3 or TRBV12-4 to TRBJ2-1, with D possibly being TRBD1 (5 bases). The germline V and J ends were trimmed by 5 bases and 4 bases, with 18 bases remaining between them. The CDR3 sequence is 16 residues long. The CDR3 region has the DNA TGTGCCAGCAGTCTAATCCTCCGACAGAAATACAATGAGCAGTTCTTC. It codes for CASSLILRQKYNEQFF.

The chain is built from TRBV6-1 and TRBJ2-2, with TRBD2 identical over 8 bases. V was clipped by 7 bases and J by 2 bases; unmatched bases: 9. The germline V gene encodes CDR1 MNHNS and CDR2 SASEGT. This CDR3 contains 16 residues. DNA of the CDR3: TGTGCCAGCACCAGAGGGAGCGGGAGAAACACCGGGGAGCTGTTTTTT. Encoded protein: CASTRGSGRNTGELFF.

This clonotype was seen once. J is TRBJ1-1 and V is TRBV29-1; D gene unclear. Trimming shortened V by 6 bases and J by 7 bases, and 12 bases separated the two germline ends. Germline V gene data show CDR1 as SQVTM and CDR2 as ANQGSEA. The CDR3 is 11 residues long. The CDR3 DNA follows: TGCAGCGTCGACCCGGACCTTGAAGCTTTCTTT. The encoded protein is CSVDPDLEAFF.

The chain carries TRBV15 and TRBJ2-5; 11 positions match TRBD2. The V and J ends lost 5 bases and 4 bases, in that order; junction bases with no gene match: 3. CDR1 and CDR2 from the germline V gene are LNHNV and YYDKDF (reference sequence). This CDR3 has 14 amino acids. The CDR3 protein is CATSFLAGGETQYF. Written as DNA, the CDR3 is TGTGCCACCAGCTTCCTAGCGGGGGGAGAGACCCAGTACTTC.

The chain combines TRBV12-3 or TRBV12-4 with TRBJ1-2, with 7 bases identical to TRBD1. CDR3 length: 12 residues. V gave up 5 bases and J gave up 4 bases; unmatched junction bases: 1. CDR3 amino acids: CASSGTVYGYTF. CDR3 sequence (DNA): TGTGCCAGCAGTGGGACAGTCTATGGCTACACCTTC.

The chain couples TRBV10-3 to TRBJ1-5, with D uncertain. CDR1 ENHRY and CDR2 SYGVKD come from the germline V gene. The V end was cut by 10 bases, the J end by 3 bases, with 13 bases between. The CDR3 has 13 amino acids. CDR3 nucleotide sequence: TGTGCCACGTTAGGGCAAATCAATCAGCCCCAGCATTTT. Its protein is CATLGQINQPQHF.

The chain is built from TRBV5-1 and TRBJ2-7; a possible D gene is TRBD1 (6 bases). CDR3 length equals 13 residues. Germline assignment: CDR1 SGHRS and CDR2 YFSETQ. V was pared by 4 bases and J by 2 bases, with 10 bases between. CDR3 protein: CASSIGTTYEQYF. The CDR3 bases are TGCGCCAGCAGCATCGGGACAACCTACGAGCAGTACTTC.

The chain carries TRBV7-9 and TRBJ1-4, with no clear D. The CDR3 is 15 amino acids. Germline CDR1 reads SEHNR; CDR2 reads FQNEAQ (reference sequence). V dropped 4 bases and J dropped 6 bases, with 15 bases sitting between them. The CDR3, as DNA: TGTGCCAGCAGCTCCCCCGGTGACCGTTATGAAAAACTGTTTTTT. As protein: CASSSPGDRYEKLFF. The full variable domain, with the rest looked up from reference TRBV7-9 and TRBJ1-4, is DTGVSQNPRHKITKRGQNVTFRCDPISEHNRLYWYRQTLGQGPEFLTYFQNEAQLEKSRLLSDRFSAERPKGSFSTLEIQRTEQGDSAMYLCASSSPGDRYEKLFFGSGTQLSVL.

This clonotype was recorded once. The chain recombines TRBV18 with TRBJ2-3, with 12 bases that match TRBD2. The germline V gene has CDR1 KGHSH and CDR2 LQKENI. J lost 6 bases, V lost 5 bases, and 9 bases had no gene match. This CDR3 has 16 residues. The CDR3 region is CASSSGLAGKMDTQYF. CDR3 bases: TGTGCCAGCTCATCAGGACTAGCGGGAAAGATGGATACGCAGTATTTT.

J is TRBJ1-5 and V is TRBV25-1; D is undetermined. The CDR3 has 13 residues. Germline assignment: CDR1 MGHDK and CDR2 SYGVNS. The V end was cut by 5 bases, the J end by 11 bases, with 16 bases between. DNA of the CDR3: TGTGCCAGCAGTTTCGGAACAACAACGGCCCAGCATTTT. Its protein is CASSFGTTTAQHF.